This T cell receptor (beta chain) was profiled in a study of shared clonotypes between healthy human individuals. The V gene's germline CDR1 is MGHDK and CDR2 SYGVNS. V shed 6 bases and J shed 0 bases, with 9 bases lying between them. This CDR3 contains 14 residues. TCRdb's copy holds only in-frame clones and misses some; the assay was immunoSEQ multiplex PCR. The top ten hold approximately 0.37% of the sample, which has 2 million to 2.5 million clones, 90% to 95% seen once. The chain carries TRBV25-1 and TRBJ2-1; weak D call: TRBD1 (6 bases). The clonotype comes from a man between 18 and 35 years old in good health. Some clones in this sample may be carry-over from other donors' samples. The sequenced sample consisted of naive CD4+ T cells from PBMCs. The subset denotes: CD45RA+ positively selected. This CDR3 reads CASRGASSYNEQFF. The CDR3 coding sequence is TGTGCCAGCAGGGGGGCAAGCTCCTACAATGAGCAGTTCTTC.